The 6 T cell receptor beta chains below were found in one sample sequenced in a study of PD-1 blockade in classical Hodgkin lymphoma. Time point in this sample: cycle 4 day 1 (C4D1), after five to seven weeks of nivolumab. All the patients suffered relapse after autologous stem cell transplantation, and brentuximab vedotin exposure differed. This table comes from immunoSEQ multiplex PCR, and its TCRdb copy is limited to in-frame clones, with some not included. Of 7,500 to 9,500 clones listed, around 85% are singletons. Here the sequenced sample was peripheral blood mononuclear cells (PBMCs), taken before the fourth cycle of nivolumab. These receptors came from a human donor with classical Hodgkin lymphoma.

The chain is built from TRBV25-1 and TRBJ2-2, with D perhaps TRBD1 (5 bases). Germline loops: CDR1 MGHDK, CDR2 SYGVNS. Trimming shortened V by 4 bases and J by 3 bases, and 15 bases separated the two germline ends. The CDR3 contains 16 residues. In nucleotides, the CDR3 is TGTGCCAGCAGTGCCTCTTTTCCCAGGGACACCGGGGAGCTGTTTTTT. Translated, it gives CASSASFPRDTGELFF.

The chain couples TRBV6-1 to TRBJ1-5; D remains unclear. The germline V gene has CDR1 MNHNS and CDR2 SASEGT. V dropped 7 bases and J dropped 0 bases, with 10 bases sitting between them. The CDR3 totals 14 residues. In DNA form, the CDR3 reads TGTGCCAGCAACGGGGTTTATAGCAATCAGCCCCAGCATTTT. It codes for CASNGVYSNQPQHF.

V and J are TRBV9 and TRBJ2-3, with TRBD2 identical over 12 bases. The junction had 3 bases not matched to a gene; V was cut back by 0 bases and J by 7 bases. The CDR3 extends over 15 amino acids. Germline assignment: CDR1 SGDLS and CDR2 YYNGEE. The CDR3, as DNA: TGTGCCAGCAGCGTAGAACTAGCGGGAGGACATACGCAGTATTTT. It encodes CASSVELAGGHTQYF. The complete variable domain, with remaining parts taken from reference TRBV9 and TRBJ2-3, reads DSGVTQTPKHLITATGQRVTLRCSPRSGDLSVYWYQQSLDQGLQFLIQYYNGEERAKGNILERFSAQQFPDLHSELNLSSLELGDSALYFCASSVELAGGHTQYFGPGTRLTVL.

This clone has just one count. The CDR3 spells CASGPHNEQFF. The DNA of the CDR3 is TGTGCTAGTGGTCCCCACAATGAGCAGTTCTTC. This sequence joins TRBV12-5 and TRBJ2-1; D remains unclear. Germline values: CDR1 LGHNT, CDR2 FRNRAP. The CDR3 has 11 amino acids. V gave up 5 bases and J gave up 5 bases, with 4 bases separating them.

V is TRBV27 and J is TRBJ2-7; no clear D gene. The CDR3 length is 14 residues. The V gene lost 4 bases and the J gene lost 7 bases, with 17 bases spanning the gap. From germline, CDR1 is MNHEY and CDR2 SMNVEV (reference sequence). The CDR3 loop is CASSSAGRGWEQYF. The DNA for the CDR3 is TGTGCCAGCAGTTCCGCCGGGCGTGGGTGGGAGCAGTACTTC.

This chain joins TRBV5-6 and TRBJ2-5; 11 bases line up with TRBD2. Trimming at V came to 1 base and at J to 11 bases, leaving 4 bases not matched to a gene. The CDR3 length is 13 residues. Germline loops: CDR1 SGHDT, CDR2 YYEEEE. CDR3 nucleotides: TGTGCCAGCAGCTTGATAGCGGGAGGGTCTCAGTACTTC. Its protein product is CASSLIAGGSQYF.